This TCR beta chain came from a study of T cell repertoires in cytomegalovirus infection. Study-wide background: It can be stated that public TCR beta signatures indicated CMV infection as well as a matching HLA type.

Per the germline V gene, CDR1 is MGHDK and CDR2 is SYGVNS. The CDR3 contains 15 residues. The ends were cut back, 4 bases at V and 2 bases at J, with 13 bases in the middle. TCRdb re-called the reads through MiXCR, storing one row per CDR3 protein. The top ten hold roughly a tenth of the sample, which has approximately 130,000 distinct CDR3 sequences, roughly 9% seen once. This clonotype was seen at least ten times. Sequenced material: PBMCs. The genes are TRBV25-1 and TRBJ2-3; a weak D match, TRBD2 (7 bases). The clonotype was recovered from a human donor in good health (CMV status not recorded). Some clones in this sample may be carry-over from other donors' samples. CDR3 residues: CASSVGGLDTDTQYF. The CDR3 DNA reads TGTGCCAGCAGTGTGGGGGGGCTCGACACAGATACGCAGTATTTT.